The 27 T cell receptor beta chains below all came from one sample that was sequenced in a study of T cells in tumors after PD-1 blockade. Only in-frame clones appear in the TCRdb table, and some are missing; sequencing was by immunoSEQ multiplex PCR. Here the sample spans about 59,000 clones, roughly 77% being singletons. Sequenced here: PBMCs, sampled before anti-PD-1 treatment. The origin of the receptors is a human donor with basal cell carcinoma.

This clone has a handful of counts. V and J are TRBV24-1 and TRBJ1-3; TRBD1 matches at 10 bases. Germline CDR1 KGHDR, CDR2 SFDVKD. With V trimmed by 12 bases and J by 2 bases, 9 bases remained unmatched. The CDR3 sequence is 15 residues long. The CDR3 loop is CAAQGQGMAGNTIYF. The DNA of the CDR3 is TGTGCCGCCCAGGGACAGGGGATGGCTGGAAACACCATATATTTT.

The chain combines TRBV29-1 with TRBJ2-3; 8 nucleotides match TRBD2. J lost 1 base, V lost 7 bases, and 10 bases had no gene match. Germline V lookup: CDR1 SQVTM, CDR2 ANQGSEA. The CDR3 has 15 amino acids. The CDR3 region is CSAPPRAGGTDTQYF. The CDR3 bases are TGCAGCGCCCCCCCCAGAGCGGGGGGCACAGATACGCAGTATTTT.

This clone was seen once. The rearrangement uses TRBV7-8 and TRBJ1-5, with D unclear. Trimming pared 1 base from V and 4 bases from J, leaving 14 bases between. The germline V gene has CDR1 SGHVS and CDR2 FQNEAQ. The CDR3 is 16 residues long. This CDR3 is CASSLDSRGGNQPQHF. As DNA, the CDR3 is TGTGCCAGCAGCTTAGATTCTCGGGGAGGGAATCAGCCCCAGCATTTT.

This chain connects TRBV9 to TRBJ2-1, with a tentative D call TRBD1 (5 bases). The germline V gene encodes CDR1 SGDLS and CDR2 YYNGEE. This CDR3 has 16 amino acids. The V end was cut by 2 bases, the J end by 5 bases, with 17 bases between. Here the CDR3 DNA reads TGTGCCAGCAGCGTCATAAGGGGATTAGGAGACAATGAGCAGTTCTTC. Protein sequence: CASSVIRGLGDNEQFF.

This chain links TRBV7-2 with TRBJ2-2; perhaps TRBD1 as D (5 bases). The CDR3 covers 15 residues. Trimming stripped 5 bases from V and 0 bases from J, with 10 bases between. The germline gives CDR1 SGHTA, CDR2 FQGNSA. The CDR3 bases are TGTGCCAGCAGCCTACAGGTCGCGAACACCGGGGAGCTGTTTTTT. Translation: CASSLQVANTGELFF.

V and J are TRBV10-1 and TRBJ1-3; perhaps TRBD1 as D (5 bases). Deletions cut 8 bases from V and 0 bases from J, with 17 bases between. The CDR3 covers 16 residues. From germline, CDR1 is WNHNN and CDR2 SYGVQD (reference sequence). The CDR3 DNA reads as TGCGCCAGCGTCAATTTGGGGGGGGGCTCTGGAAACACCATATATTTT. Translated: CASVNLGGGSGNTIYF.

The chain uses TRBV7-9 and TRBJ2-7, with D tentatively TRBD1 (5 bases). CDR1 is SEHNR, CDR2 FQNEAQ, per germline (reference sequence). Trimming cost V 1 base and J 3 bases, with 7 bases left between them. The CDR3 loop spans 13 amino acids. CDR3 residues: CASSLVRGYEQYF. CDR3 bases: TGTGCCAGCAGCTTAGTAAGGGGCTACGAGCAGTACTTC.

This clone was observed a few times. The rearrangement joins TRBV19 to TRBJ2-3; D is uncertain. The CDR3 contains 12 residues. Germline CDR1 LNHDA, CDR2 SQIVND (reference sequence). Trimming removed 3 bases at V and 10 bases at J, with 11 bases between. In DNA, the CDR3 is TGTGCCAGTAGTATTTCTGGATCGGCGCAGTATTTT. This gives the protein CASSISGSAQYF. Based on the CDR3 plus reference TRBV19 and TRBJ2-3, the full variable domain is DGGITQSPKYLFRKEGQNVTLSCEQNLNHDAMYWYRQDPGQGLRLIYYSQIVNDFQKGDIAEGYSVSREKKESFPLTVTSAQKNPTAFYLCASSISGSAQYFGPGTRLTVL.

The rearrangement links TRBV25-1 to TRBJ2-5; 12 nucleotides match TRBD2. The CDR3 has 16 residues. Germline-derived CDR1 and CDR2 are MGHDK and SYGVNS. Unmatched junction bases numbered 6, after V lost 2 bases and J lost 5 bases. DNA of the CDR3: TGTGCCAGCAGTGAAAGGACTAGCGGGGCCGGGGAGACCCAGTACTTC. It specifies CASSERTSGAGETQYF.

The sample holds a few counts of this clone. The DNA for the CDR3 is TGTGCCAGCAGTAAAAAGGGACCCTATTACGAGCAGTACTTC. Translating it yields CASSKKGPYYEQYF. This rearrangement joins TRBV2 to TRBJ2-7; D may match TRBD1 or TRBD2 (5 bases each). Germline V gives CDR1 SNHLY, CDR2 FYNNEI. The V end was cut by 5 bases, the J end by 4 bases, with 15 bases between. The CDR3 spans 14 residues.

This clone was picked up a small number of times. The chain links TRBV10-3 to TRBJ1-6; D possibly corresponds to TRBD1 (5 bases). The germline V gene has CDR1 ENHRY and CDR2 SYGVKD. V lost 10 bases to trimming and J lost 2 bases, with 12 bases between them. This CDR3 spans 14 amino acids. CDR3 nucleotide sequence: TGTGCCACCTCCATGGGGGCCTATAATTCACCCCTCCACTTT. Translated, it gives CATSMGAYNSPLHF.

This chain uses TRBV5-1 with TRBJ2-7, with 11 bases matching TRBD1. V shed 0 bases and J 3 bases; nucleotides not matched to a gene: 5. The CDR3 is 16 amino acids. The germline CDR1 and CDR2 sequences are SGHRS and YFSETQ. As DNA, the CDR3 is TGCGCCAGCAGCTTGGACGTCGGGACAGGGGGCTACGAGCAGTACTTC. The encoded protein is CASSLDVGTGGYEQYF. The complete variable domain, with remaining parts taken from reference TRBV5-1 and TRBJ2-7, reads KAGVTQTPRYLIKTRGQQVTLSCSPISGHRSVSWYQQTPGQGLQFLFEYFSETQRNKGNFPGRFSGRQFSNSRSEMNVSTLELGDSALYLCASSLDVGTGGYEQYFGPGTRLTVT.

This clone appeared a few times. This rearrangement joins TRBV5-4 to TRBJ1-1; D is uncertain. With 3 bases removed from V and 5 bases from J, the gap between germline ends came to 14 bases. This CDR3 is built from 14 residues. The germline gives CDR1 SGHNT, CDR2 YYREEE (reference sequence). CDR3 DNA sequence: TGTGCCAGCAGCTCCCGATGGAGGCTAACTGAAGCTTTCTTT. It is translated as CASSSRWRLTEAFF.

The rearrangement uses TRBV2 and TRBJ1-2; D is uncertain. Germline CDR1 and CDR2: SNHLY and FYNNEI. CDR3 length: 14 amino acids. The ends were cut back, 6 bases at V and 3 bases at J, with 14 bases in the middle. The CDR3 bases are TGTGCCAGCAGATCGCGAGATGGGCACTATGGCTACACCTTC. Protein sequence: CASRSRDGHYGYTF.

The V gene is TRBV30, the J gene TRBJ1-1, with a tentative D call TRBD1 (6 bases). From germline, CDR1 is GTSNPN and CDR2 SVGIG (reference sequence). This CDR3 spans 15 amino acids. Trimming removed 5 bases from V and 5 bases from J, with 21 bases in between. CDR3 sequence (DNA): TGTGCCTGGTGTTCTTACCCGGGGGCAGGGACTGAAGCTTTCTTT. It codes for CAWCSYPGAGTEAFF.

The J gene is TRBJ2-7, the V gene TRBV11-3; 8 bases align to TRBD1. This CDR3 is built from 14 residues. With 2 bases clipped from V and 3 bases from J, the junction kept 3 bases outside the gene matches. Looked up from germline, CDR1 is SGHNT and CDR2 is YENEEA. The CDR3 DNA reads TGTGCCAGCAGCTTATGGGACAGGAGCTACGAGCAGTACTTC. Translating gives CASSLWDRSYEQYF.

This rearrangement joins TRBV6-5 to TRBJ1-2; 10 nucleotides agree with TRBD1. The CDR3 totals 13 residues. V was clipped by 6 bases and J by 8 bases; unmatched bases: 6. Germline loops: CDR1 MNHEY, CDR2 SVGAGI. The CDR3 nucleotides are TGTGCCAGCAGATCCGACAGGGGGCGAGGCTACACCTTC. Encoded protein: CASRSDRGRGYTF.

This clone has more than one count but fewer than ten. The chain joins TRBV25-1 to TRBJ2-3; 11 nucleotides line up with TRBD2. The CDR3 is 14 residues long. The trim removed 4 bases at V and 3 bases at J, leaving 0 bases unmatched. Germline V CDR1 and CDR2: MGHDK, SYGVNS. DNA of the CDR3: TGTGCCAGCAGTGGACTAGCGGGGACAGATACGCAGTATTTT. It specifies CASSGLAGTDTQYF.

The chain recombines TRBV6-2 or TRBV6-3 with TRBJ2-1; 11 nucleotides align to TRBD1. CDR3 length equals 15 residues. CDR1 and CDR2 from the germline V gene are MNHEY and SVGEGT. J gave up 3 bases and V 7 bases, and 5 bases lay outside the gene matches. The CDR3 DNA sequence: TGTGCCAGCACCCCCGGGACAGGGGGCTACAATGAGCAGTTCTTC. Translating it yields CASTPGTGGYNEQFF.

The chain has TRBV5-1 and TRBJ2-3; D uncertain. Germline V gene lookup returns CDR1 SGHRS and CDR2 YFSETQ. Deletions cut 0 bases from V and 2 bases from J, with 7 bases between. CDR3 length equals 14 residues. The CDR3 region has the DNA TGCGCCAGCAGCTTGGTGGCCAACACAGATACGCAGTATTTT. Its protein is CASSLVANTDTQYF. The full variable domain, with the rest looked up from reference TRBV5-1 and TRBJ2-3, is KAGVTQTPRYLIKTRGQQVTLSCSPISGHRSVSWYQQTPGQGLQFLFEYFSETQRNKGNFPGRFSGRQFSNSRSEMNVSTLELGDSALYLCASSLVANTDTQYFGPGTRLTVL.

This clone has only one observation. Other nucleotide sequences from this sample produce the same CDR3. J is TRBJ1-5 and V is TRBV30, with D perhaps matching TRBD1 (5 bases). The CDR3 has 14 residues. Per the germline V gene, CDR1 is GTSNPN and CDR2 is SVGIG (reference sequence). Between the trimmed V and J ends, which lost 3 bases and 4 bases, there was a span of 13 bases. In DNA, the CDR3 is TGTGCCTGGAGCCGGGACCTAGGTAATCAGCCCCAGCATTTT. Residues: CAWSRDLGNQPQHF.

The rearrangement uses TRBV19 and TRBJ2-5, with D possibly being TRBD1 (5 bases). From germline, CDR1 is LNHDA and CDR2 SQIVND (reference sequence). V dropped 6 bases and J dropped 4 bases, with 9 bases sitting between them. This CDR3 has 12 amino acids. The CDR3 nucleotides are TGTGCCAGTAGAGGGCAGGGAGAGACCCAGTACTTC. Translating gives CASRGQGETQYF.

The chain recombines TRBV5-6 with TRBJ2-7, with TRBD1 matching over 9 bases. CDR3 size: 14 residues. The germline CDR1 and CDR2 sequences are SGHDT and YYEEEE. Losses at the gene ends were 2 bases for V and 4 bases for J; bases not matched to a gene: 4. Here the CDR3 reads CASSFSTGGYEQYF. CDR3 sequence (DNA): TGTGCCAGCAGCTTTTCGACAGGGGGTTACGAGCAGTACTTC.

Concerning this clone: The same CDR3 is also encoded by other DNA sequences in this sample. The gene calls are TRBV9 and TRBJ1-5; the D is unclear. The germline CDR1 and CDR2 sequences are SGDLS and YYNGEE. The CDR3 is 15 amino acids. V lost 0 bases to trimming and J lost 0 bases, with 7 bases between them. The CDR3 region has the DNA TGTGCCAGCAGCGTAGAAGGATCTAGCAATCAGCCCCAGCATTTT. This sequence encodes CASSVEGSSNQPQHF.

This chain connects TRBV3-1 (or the pseudogene TRBV3-2) to TRBJ2-7; D might be TRBD2 (6 bases). CDR3 size: 14 residues. With 1 base removed from V and 5 bases from J, the gap between germline ends came to 12 bases. The germline CDR1 and CDR2 sequences are LGHDT and YNNKEL (reference sequence). The CDR3 loop is CASSQVGGWDEQYF. CDR3 sequence (DNA): TGTGCCAGCAGCCAAGTCGGAGGGTGGGACGAGCAGTACTTC.

The rearrangement joins TRBV23-1 to TRBJ2-1, with a weak D call TRBD1 (6 bases). TRBV23-1 is annotated as an ORF whose role is uncertain. V lost 0 bases and J 4 bases, leaving 19 bases between the germline ends. The CDR3 extends over 18 amino acids. CDR3 bases: TGCGCCAGCAGTCAATCGACACGACAGGCACGGCGTTACAATGAGCAGTTCTTC. Protein sequence: CASSQSTRQARRYNEQFF.

The rearrangement joins TRBV29-1 to TRBJ2-5, with 12 bases matching TRBD2. V lost 6 bases and J lost 2; bases outside the gene matches: 1. The CDR3 consists of 13 residues. CDR1 and CDR2 from the germline V gene are SQVTM and ANQGSEA. DNA of the CDR3: TGCAGCGTCCTAGCGGGGGGGCAAGAGACCCAGTACTTC. Translation: CSVLAGGQETQYF.